Listed here are 25 T cell receptor beta chains from one sample, sequenced in a study of metastatic and nonmetastatic thyroid tumors. With MiXCR, TCRdb reprocessed the PCR reads. The sample has about 33,000 clones; 15% to 20% are singletons. Until they underwent thyroid surgery, no patient had received any treatment. Sequencing was done on a sample of blood. Every receptor here comes from a male donor with papillary thyroid cancer or a benign thyroid nodule (not recorded which). Some clones in this sample may be carry-over from other donors' samples.

Remarks on this clone: The junction and the germline gene differ at one end; a read error may be behind it. V usage is TRBV11-2 and J usage is TRBJ1-6; no clear D. The CDR3 runs 15 residues. The germline V gene encodes CDR1 SGHAT and CDR2 FQNNGV. The CDR3 is CSSSSRALYNSPLHF. CDR3 in DNA: TGTTCCAGTAGCAGCCGGGCCCTCTATAATTCACCCCTCCACTTT.

This chain links TRBV19 with TRBJ2-2; a weak D match, TRBD2 (5 bases). The V end lost 11 bases, the J end lost 6 bases, and 25 bases lay between the germline ends. The CDR3 is 16 residues long. Germline CDR1 LNHDA, CDR2 SQIVND (reference sequence). The CDR3 coding sequence is TGTGCCTCCTCTCCGGGCATGGTGTTGAGGGCCGGGGAGCTGTTTTTT. Amino acids: CASSPGMVLRAGELFF.

This clone was counted ten times or more. V usage is TRBV12-3 or TRBV12-4 and J usage is TRBJ2-2, with TRBD1 matching over 7 bases. V gave up 7 bases and J gave up 3 bases; unmatched junction bases: 14. This CDR3 is 17 amino acids long. The CDR3 spells CASTHYDRARDTGELFF. CDR3 DNA: TGTGCCAGCACCCACTACGACAGGGCCCGGGACACCGGGGAGCTGTTTTTT.

This clone was observed a handful of times. The chain links TRBV7-3 to TRBJ2-1; D not resolved. Germline V gene sequence: CDR1 SGHTA, CDR2 FQGTGA. Trimming left V 4 bases short and J 5 bases short, with 6 bases between. This CDR3 is built from 12 residues. Here the CDR3 reads CASSYGNNEQFF. The CDR3 nucleotides read TGTGCCAGCAGCTATGGGAACAATGAGCAGTTCTTC.

This clone was observed a single time. A read error may account for a junction end that differs from germline. This chain uses TRBV6-5 with TRBJ2-3; maybe TRBD2 (5 bases). Germline V gene sequence: CDR1 MNHEY, CDR2 SVGAGI. This CDR3 has 16 amino acids. CDR3 DNA: TGTGCCAACAGTGACCGGACTCGCGTAAGCACAGATACGCAGTATTTT. Amino acid sequence: CANSDRTRVSTDTQYF.

This clone was recorded many times. This chain connects TRBV4-3 to TRBJ1-5; D gene uncertain. Trimming stripped 1 base from V and 4 bases from J, with 11 bases between. Germline CDR1 and CDR2: LGHNA and YSLEER. CDR3 length: 15 amino acids. In DNA form, the CDR3 reads TGCGCCAGCAGCCAAGTGCGGGGAGAGAATCAGCCCCAGCATTTT. This codes for CASSQVRGENQPQHF.

Of note for this clone: A much larger clone differs from this one at a single base, so this may be a read error. The chain recombines TRBV7-2 with TRBJ1-2; 8 bases agree with TRBD1. The CDR3 contains 13 residues. CDR1 is SGHTA, CDR2 FQGNSA, per germline. CDR3 DNA sequence: TGTGCCAACAGCCAGGACAGGGCCTATGGCTACACCTTT. Translating gives CANSQDRAYGYTF.

There are many counts of this clone. V gene TRBV20-1 combines with J gene TRBJ2-7; 7 bases line up with TRBD1. CDR3 length: 16 amino acids. V was pared by 2 bases and J by 7 bases, with 17 bases of the junction left unmatched. In germline, CDR1 is DFQATT, CDR2 SNEGSKA (reference sequence). The CDR3 DNA reads as TGCAGTGCTAGAATGCCTCGACAGGGAGAGGCCGGAGAGCAGTACTTC. It is translated as CSARMPRQGEAGEQYF.

V is TRBV6-2 or TRBV6-3 and J is TRBJ2-7; D remains ambiguous. The CDR3 consists of 15 residues. The germline V and J ends were trimmed by 10 bases and 2 bases, with 21 bases remaining between them. The germline V gene has CDR1 MNHEY and CDR2 SVGEGT. The DNA for the CDR3 is TGTGCCACCAGCAGTTACTCGAAAATCCCCTACGAGCAGTACTTC. This codes for CATSSYSKIPYEQYF.

The V gene is TRBV10-2, the J gene TRBJ2-1, with D possibly being TRBD2 (5 bases). Germline CDR1 is WSHSY and CDR2 is SAAADI. Trimming took off 0 bases at V and 8 bases at J, with 17 bases between the two ends. The CDR3 spans 16 residues. The CDR3 DNA reads as TGCGCCAGCAGTGAGTCGCCGAGGGCCTTTCTCGATGAGCAGTTCTTC. Translated, it gives CASSESPRAFLDEQFF.

This clone has ten or more counts. The J gene is TRBJ2-1, the V gene TRBV5-6; D is perhaps TRBD2 (5 bases). The CDR3 contains 17 residues. Germline V gene data show CDR1 as SGHDT and CDR2 as YYEEEE. V was pared by 1 base and J by 0 bases, with 14 bases between. In nucleotides, the CDR3 is TGTGCCAGCAGCTTGTGGGGAGAGCTGAGCTCCTACAATGAGCAGTTCTTC. The encoded protein is CASSLWGELSSYNEQFF.

This clone appeared many times. The CDR3 loop is CASFPGPRTEAFF. CDR3 nucleotides: TGTGCCAGTTTCCCGGGACCCAGAACTGAAGCTTTCTTT. This chain links TRBV19 with TRBJ1-1; D may be TRBD1 (5 bases). CDR3 length: 13 residues. The V and J ends lost 8 bases and 5 bases respectively, with 15 bases between them. CDR1 is LNHDA and CDR2 is SQIVND in the germline V gene (reference sequence).

This clone was found many times. The J gene is TRBJ2-2, the V gene TRBV24-1; perhaps D is TRBD1 or TRBD2 (5 bases each). The CDR3 totals 17 residues. With 3 bases removed from V and 3 bases from J, the gap between germline ends came to 16 bases. Germline CDR1 KGHDR, CDR2 SFDVKD. The CDR3 nucleotides read TGTGCCACCAGTGATGGGGGTTGGCAGCCATACACCGGGGAGCTGTTTTTT. Translation gives CATSDGGWQPYTGELFF.

This clone turned up a few times. The chain joins TRBV19 to TRBJ1-5; 7 bases are a match to TRBD1. CDR1 LNHDA and CDR2 SQIVND come from the germline V gene (reference sequence). The CDR3 runs 14 residues. With V trimmed by 4 bases and J by 4 bases, 4 bases remained unmatched. The DNA for the CDR3 is TGTGCCAGTAGTAAGGGGGCGTGGAATCAGCCCCAGCATTTT. Amino acids: CASSKGAWNQPQHF.

This clone was counted a few times. V and J are TRBV12-3 or TRBV12-4 and TRBJ2-1, with D possibly TRBD2 on 7 matching bases. V was cut by 6 bases and J by 2 bases, with 14 bases left in between. The CDR3 runs 15 residues. CDR3 DNA sequence: TGTGCCAGCAGCCAAAGGGGGGGGCCCTACAATGAGCAGTTCTTC. Translated, it gives CASSQRGGPYNEQFF.

CDR3: CASSRPPSYEQYF. In DNA, the CDR3 is TGTGCCAGCAGCCGCCCGCCGTCCTACGAGCAGTACTTC. This chain connects TRBV28 to TRBJ2-7, with D unclear. This CDR3 comprises 13 residues. V lost 6 bases to trimming and J lost 1 base, with 10 bases between them. Germline V gives CDR1 MDHEN, CDR2 SYDVKM.

This clone appeared a few times. This could be a read error, since a much larger clone is one nucleotide away. This rearrangement joins TRBV2 to TRBJ2-3; D perhaps matches TRBD2 (6 bases). Germline-derived CDR1 and CDR2 are SNHLY and FYNNEI. The CDR3 is made up of 13 amino acids. V gave up 7 bases and J gave up 3 bases, with 11 bases separating them. The DNA of the CDR3 is TGTGCCAGCAAGGGGAGGCTGACAGATACGCAGTATTTT. Amino acids: CASKGRLTDTQYF.

In its sample, this clone was seen many times. V and J are TRBV5-1 and TRBJ2-7, with D perhaps TRBD1 (5 bases). The CDR3 is made up of 13 amino acids. The V end was cut by 0 bases, the J end by 12 bases, with 16 bases between. The germline V gene has CDR1 SGHRS and CDR2 YFSETQ. The CDR3 region has the DNA TGCGCCAGCAGCTTGGATTTTTTAACAGGAATGTACTTC. Its protein is CASSLDFLTGMYF.

Concerning this clone: A much larger clone differs by one base, so this may be a read error. V gene TRBV7-7 combines with J gene TRBJ2-5; 7 nucleotides line up with TRBD1. Germline loops: CDR1 SSHAT, CDR2 FNYEAQ (reference sequence). The CDR3 contains 15 residues. The CDR3 spells CASSFHTGAQETQYF. CDR3 sequence (DNA): TGTGCTAGCAGCTTCCATACAGGGGCTCAAGAGACCCAGTACTTC. The full variable domain, completed using reference TRBV7-7 and TRBJ2-5, is GAGVSQSPRYKVTKRGQDVTLRCDPISSHATLYWYQQALGQGPEFLTYFNYEAQPDKSGLPSDRFSAERPEGSISTLTIQRTEQRDSAMYRCASSFHTGAQETQYFGPGTRLLVL.

This clone has more than one count but fewer than ten. This chain connects TRBV6-1 to TRBJ1-1, with 8 bases lining up with TRBD1. Germline V CDR1 and CDR2: MNHNS, SASEGT. There are 17 residues in the CDR3. After removal of 6 bases from V and 0 bases from J, the junction contained 12 bases not matched to a gene. CDR3 in DNA: TGTGCCAGCAGCCGGGGACAGGACCTTACATTGAACACTGAAGCTTTCTTT. Its protein product is CASSRGQDLTLNTEAFF.

The sample holds many counts of this clone. Since a much larger clone is just one base distant, this may be a read error. V gene TRBV4-1 combines with J gene TRBJ2-2, with 9 bases fitting TRBD1. CDR3 size: 16 residues. V was pared by 4 bases and J by 5 bases, with 8 bases of the junction left unmatched. Germline V CDR1 and CDR2: MGHRA, YSYEKL. The CDR3 nucleotides are TGCGCCAGCAGCCGACTGGGACAGGGTTTGACCGGGGAGCTGTTTTTT. It encodes CASSRLGQGLTGELFF.

This clone has a count of ten or more. This sequence joins TRBV19 and TRBJ1-5; D remains ambiguous. This CDR3 spans 12 amino acids. The germline V gene encodes CDR1 LNHDA and CDR2 SQIVND (reference sequence). V was shortened by 5 bases and J by 3 bases, with 5 bases between the two germline ends. This CDR3 reads CASSPDNQPQHF. The CDR3 nucleotides are TGTGCCAGTAGTCCGGACAATCAGCCCCAGCATTTT.

On this clone: A much larger clone lies a single base off, so this may be a read error. The identical CDR3 is also encoded by other nucleotide sequences in the sample. This chain uses TRBV30 with TRBJ2-5; D gene unclear. The CDR3 is 13 residues long. Germline V gives CDR1 GTSNPN, CDR2 SVGIG (reference sequence). The CDR3 DNA is TGTGCTTGGTGCTTAAACATGGGAGAGACCCAGTACTTC. It specifies CAWCLNMGETQYF.

At least ten counts were recorded for this clone. This sequence joins TRBV7-8 and TRBJ2-2; 8 bases are shared with TRBD2. V trimming: 8 bases; J trimming: 6 bases; junction bases outside the gene matches: 8. The CDR3 totals 14 residues. The germline gives CDR1 SGHVS, CDR2 FQNEAQ. The CDR3: CASSREGQAGELFF. Written as DNA, the CDR3 is TGTGCCAGCTCACGGGAGGGCCAGGCCGGGGAGCTGTTTTTT.

The J gene is TRBJ2-5, the V gene TRBV20-1, with D perhaps matching TRBD2 (6 bases). The CDR3 extends over 14 amino acids. CDR1 and CDR2 from the germline V gene are DFQATT and SNEGSKA (reference sequence). V lost 7 bases and J lost 5, with 20 bases in between. The CDR3 here is CSVTHLTAGETQYF. CDR3 in DNA: TGCAGTGTTACCCACCTCACGGCGGGGGAGACCCAGTACTTC.